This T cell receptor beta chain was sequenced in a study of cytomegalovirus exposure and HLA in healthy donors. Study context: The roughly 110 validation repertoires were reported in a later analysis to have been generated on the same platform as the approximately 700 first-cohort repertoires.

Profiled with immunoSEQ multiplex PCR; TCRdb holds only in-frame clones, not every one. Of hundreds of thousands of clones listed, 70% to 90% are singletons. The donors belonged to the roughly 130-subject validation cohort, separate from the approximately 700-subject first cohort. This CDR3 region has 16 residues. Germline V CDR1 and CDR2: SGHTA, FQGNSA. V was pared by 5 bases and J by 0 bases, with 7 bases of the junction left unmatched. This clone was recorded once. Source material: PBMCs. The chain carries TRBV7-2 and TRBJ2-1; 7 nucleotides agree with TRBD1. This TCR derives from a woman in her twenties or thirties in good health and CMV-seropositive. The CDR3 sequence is CASSLPRQGSYNEQFF. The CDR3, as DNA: TGTGCCAGCAGCCTCCCCCGACAGGGCTCCTACAATGAGCAGTTCTTC.